The 3 T cell receptor beta chains in this list originate from one sample, sequenced in a study of spatial heterogeneity in lung cancer. Time point described: sample taken at primary tumor resection. A single record per CDR3 protein comes from TCRdb applying MiXCR to the 5' RACE reads. Altogether about 22,000 distinct CDR3 sequences are present, approximately 6.2% being singletons, with the ten largest covering 30% to 40%. Sequences were derived from PBMCs, sampled at surgery. These receptors originate from a male donor with early-stage non-small cell lung cancer.

This clonotype came up many times. The chain recombines TRBV28 with TRBJ1-2, with TRBD1 as a possible D gene (5 bases). V gave up 6 bases and J gave up 4 bases, with 18 bases separating them. The germline gives CDR1 MDHEN, CDR2 SYDVKM. There are 15 residues in the CDR3. In DNA, the CDR3 is TGTGCCAGCAGCACACAGCGGGGGGACGGCTATGGCTACACCTTC. This sequence encodes CASSTQRGDGYGYTF.

At least ten counts were recorded for this clonotype. V usage is TRBV5-1 and J usage is TRBJ2-7; possibly TRBD1 for D (5 bases). CDR3 length: 14 residues. V gave up 2 bases and J gave up 0 bases, with 9 bases separating them. CDR1 is SGHRS, CDR2 YFSETQ, per germline. CDR3 sequence: CASSLQVSSYEQYF. CDR3 sequence (DNA): TGCGCCAGCAGCTTACAGGTCAGCTCCTACGAGCAGTACTTC.

The chain uses TRBV6-2 or TRBV6-3 and TRBJ2-7; TRBD1 matches 8 bases. This CDR3 contains 16 residues. With V trimmed by 0 bases and J by 5 bases, 9 bases remained unmatched. Germline V gene data show CDR1 as MNHEY and CDR2 as SVGEGT. The CDR3, as DNA: TGTGCCAGCAGTTACTCTGGCCGGACAGGGATCCACGAGCAGTACTTC. Encoded protein: CASSYSGRTGIHEQYF.